This entry lists 9 T cell receptor beta chains sequenced from one sample in a study of shared clonotypes between healthy human individuals. Produced via immunoSEQ multiplex PCR; TCRdb's table is partial and in-frame only. Seen here are hundreds of thousands of clones, approximately 75% observed once, and the top ten hold 1.8%. Sequencing was carried out using memory CD4+ T cells sorted from blood. The subset was: CD45RA-negative fraction. The receptors come from a woman aged 25 to 39 in good health.

Concerning this clone: Other DNA sequences in the same sample also yield this CDR3. The rearrangement joins TRBV28 to TRBJ2-3, with D perhaps matching TRBD1 (5 bases). Deletions cut 2 bases from V and 1 base from J, with 10 bases between. The CDR3 loop spans 15 amino acids. Per the germline V gene, CDR1 is MDHEN and CDR2 is SYDVKM. CDR3 sequence: CASSLRQGGTDTQYF. For the CDR3, the DNA is TGTGCCAGCAGTTTAAGGCAGGGCGGCACAGATACGCAGTATTTT.

In its sample, this clone was seen a few times. Other DNA sequences in the sample encode the same CDR3. This chain links TRBV6-1 with TRBJ2-2; TRBD1 matches 7 bases. The germline V gene has CDR1 MNHNS and CDR2 SASEGT. V was pared by 1 base and J by 1 base, with 0 bases of the junction left unmatched. The CDR3 spans 15 residues. CDR3 DNA sequence: TGTGCCAGCAGTGAAGACAGGGGGAACACCGGGGAGCTGTTTTTT. Translated: CASSEDRGNTGELFF.

This clone was picked up a small number of times. This sequence joins TRBV21-1 and TRBJ2-7; TRBD1 is the table's D call and was not checked against the DNA. TRBV21-1 is marked as a pseudogene. This CDR3 region has 10 residues. DNA of the CDR3: TGTGCCAGCAGCAAACAGGGTCAATTCTTC. Amino acid sequence: CASSKQGQFF.

This chain uses TRBV19 with TRBJ2-2, with 7 bases aligning to TRBD1. Germline CDR1 is LNHDA and CDR2 is SQIVND (reference sequence). The CDR3 consists of 16 residues. Trimming removed 7 bases from V and 2 bases from J; junction bases left unmatched: 10. CDR3 sequence: CASNEGALTNTGELFF. The CDR3 DNA reads TGTGCCAGTAACGAGGGGGCGTTAACTAACACCGGGGAGCTGTTTTTT.

V usage is TRBV19 and J usage is TRBJ1-2; 8 positions match TRBD1. Germline CDR1 and CDR2: LNHDA and SQIVND (reference sequence). CDR3 size: 15 residues. With 8 bases clipped from V and 6 bases from J, the junction kept 14 bases outside the gene matches. CDR3 amino acids: CASQTRTGLGNGYTF. The CDR3 DNA is TGTGCCAGTCAAACCCGGACAGGGTTGGGGAATGGCTACACCTTC.

In this sample, this clone turned up once. The chain has TRBV9 and TRBJ2-3, with D unclear. Trimming pared 0 bases from V and 2 bases from J, leaving 10 bases between. Germline-derived CDR1 and CDR2 are SGDLS and YYNGEE. There are 15 residues in the CDR3. For the CDR3, the DNA is TGTGCCAGCAGCGTAGAGGGCGGATTCACAGATACGCAGTATTTT. Translated, it gives CASSVEGGFTDTQYF. Combining the CDR3 with reference TRBV9 and TRBJ2-3 gives the whole variable domain DSGVTQTPKHLITATGQRVTLRCSPRSGDLSVYWYQQSLDQGLQFLIQYYNGEERAKGNILERFSAQQFPDLHSELNLSSLELGDSALYFCASSVEGGFTDTQYFGPGTRLTVL.

The chain has TRBV10-2 and TRBJ2-3; D unclear. The length of the CDR3 is 11 residues. Germline-derived CDR1 and CDR2 are WSHSY and SAAADI. V shed 6 bases and J shed 6 bases, with 7 bases lying between them. This CDR3 reads CASSTQDTQYF. The CDR3 region has the DNA TGCGCCAGCAGCACGCAGGATACGCAGTATTTT.

A word on this clone: This may arise from a read error, as a much more abundant clone is one base away. The V call is TRBV9, the J call TRBJ2-1, with TRBD2 matching 8 bases. Germline lookup yields CDR1 SGDLS and CDR2 YYNGEE. V lost 4 bases, J lost 0 bases, and 3 bases stayed unmatched. This CDR3 has 15 amino acids. The CDR3 region is CASSLAGISYNEQFF. CDR3 sequence (DNA): TGTGCCAGCAGCTTAGCGGGGATCTCCTACAATGAGCAGTTCTTC.

This chain links TRBV28 with TRBJ1-3; TRBD1 might be the D (5 bases). The germline CDR1 and CDR2 sequences are MDHEN and SYDVKM. Trimming removed 8 bases at V and 0 bases at J, with 11 bases between. The CDR3 is 14 amino acids. CDR3 residues: CASLTGSSGNTIYF. CDR3 in DNA: TGTGCCAGCCTTACAGGATCCTCTGGAAACACCATATATTTT.